The present T cell receptor beta chain was sequenced within a study of beta chain features in type 1 diabetes. General study results and limits: People with Type 1 diabetes carried modestly yet significantly shorter TCRB CDR3s in all four CD4+ subsets.

On this clone itself: Its antigen remains unidentified.

V trimming: 4 bases; J trimming: 5 bases; junction bases outside the gene matches: 9. Germline loops: CDR1 SGHRS, CDR2 YFSETQ. This CDR3 spans 16 amino acids. The study reverse transcribed the entire isolated RNA, so it sequenced expressed TCRB transcripts. Assay: immunoSEQ multiplex PCR; the TCRdb copy retains only in-frame clones and omits some. Here the sample spans 150,000 to 200,000 clones, 6.5% to 9.5% being singletons. The specimen sequenced was central memory CD4+ T cells from blood. The source of this sequence is a woman aged 40 to 50 with type 1 diabetes. The V and J genes are TRBV5-1 and TRBJ2-5; 12 bases fit TRBD2. The CDR3, as DNA: TGCGCCAGCAGCCCATCTAGCGGGAGGGCCGTGGAGACCCAGTACTTC. It specifies CASSPSSGRAVETQYF.